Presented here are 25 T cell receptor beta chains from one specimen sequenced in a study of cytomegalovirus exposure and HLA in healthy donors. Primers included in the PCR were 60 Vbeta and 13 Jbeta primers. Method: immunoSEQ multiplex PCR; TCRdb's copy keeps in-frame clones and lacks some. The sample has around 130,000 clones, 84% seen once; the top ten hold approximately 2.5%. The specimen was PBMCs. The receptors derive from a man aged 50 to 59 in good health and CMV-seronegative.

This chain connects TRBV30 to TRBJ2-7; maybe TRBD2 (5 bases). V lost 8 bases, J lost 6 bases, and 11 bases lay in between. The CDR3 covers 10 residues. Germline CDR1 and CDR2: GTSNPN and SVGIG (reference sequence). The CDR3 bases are TGTGCCCGGACTTTCCGCGAGCAGTACTTC. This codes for CARTFREQYF.

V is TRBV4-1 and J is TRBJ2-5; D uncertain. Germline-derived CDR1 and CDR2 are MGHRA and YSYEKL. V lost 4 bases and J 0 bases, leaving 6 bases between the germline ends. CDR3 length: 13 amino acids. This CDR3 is CASSPDNQETQYF. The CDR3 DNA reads TGCGCCAGCAGCCCCGACAACCAAGAGACCCAGTACTTC.

Written as DNA, the CDR3 is TGTGCCAGCAGTGAACTGACTACACAAGGCAGTTACTACGAGCAGTACTTC. Residues: CASSELTTQGSYYEQYF. J is TRBJ2-7 and V is TRBV6-1, with a possible D match to TRBD2 (5 bases). CDR1 MNHNS and CDR2 SASEGT come from the germline V gene. V shed 2 bases and J shed 3 bases, with 20 bases lying between them. CDR3 length: 17 residues.

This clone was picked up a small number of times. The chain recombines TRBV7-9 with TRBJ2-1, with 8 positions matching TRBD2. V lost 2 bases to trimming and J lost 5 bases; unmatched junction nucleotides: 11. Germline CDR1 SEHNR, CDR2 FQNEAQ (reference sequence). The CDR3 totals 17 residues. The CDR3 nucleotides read TGTGCCAGCAGCTTAAATCCCCGGACTAGCCGGGACAATGAGCAGTTCTTC. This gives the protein CASSLNPRTSRDNEQFF.

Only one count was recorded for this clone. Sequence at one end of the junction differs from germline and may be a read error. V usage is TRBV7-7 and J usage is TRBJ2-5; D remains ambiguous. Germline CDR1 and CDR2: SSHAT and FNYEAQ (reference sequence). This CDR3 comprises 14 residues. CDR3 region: CASSLRLGYETQYF. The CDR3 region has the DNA TGTGCTAGCAGCTTAAGGCTAGGATACGAGACCCAGTACTTC.

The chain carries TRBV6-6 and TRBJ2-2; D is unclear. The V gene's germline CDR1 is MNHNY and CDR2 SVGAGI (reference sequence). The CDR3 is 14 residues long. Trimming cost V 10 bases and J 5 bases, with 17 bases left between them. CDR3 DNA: TGTGCCACCAACGAAGTGGCGGCGACCGGGGAGCTGTTTTTT. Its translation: CATNEVAATGELFF.

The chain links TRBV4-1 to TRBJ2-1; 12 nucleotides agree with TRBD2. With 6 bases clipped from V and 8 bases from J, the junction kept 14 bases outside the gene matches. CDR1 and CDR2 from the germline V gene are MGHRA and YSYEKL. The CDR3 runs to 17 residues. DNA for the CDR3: TGCGCCAGCAGACCCGGACTAGCGGGGCTCCTAGTGGATGAGCAGTTCTTC. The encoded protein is CASRPGLAGLLVDEQFF.

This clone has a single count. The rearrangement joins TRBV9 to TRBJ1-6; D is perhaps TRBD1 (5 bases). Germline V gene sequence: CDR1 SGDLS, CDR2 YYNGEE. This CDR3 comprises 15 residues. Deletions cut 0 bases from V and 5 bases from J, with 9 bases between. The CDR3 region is CASSVGGGDNSPLHF. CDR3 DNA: TGTGCCAGCAGCGTAGGAGGAGGGGATAATTCACCCCTCCACTTT.

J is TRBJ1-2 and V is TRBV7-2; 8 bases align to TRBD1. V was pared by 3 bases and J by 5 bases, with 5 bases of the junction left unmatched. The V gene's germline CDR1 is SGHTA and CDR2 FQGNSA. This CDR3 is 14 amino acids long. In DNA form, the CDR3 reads TGTGCCAGCAGCTTTGGGACAGGTCCTTATGGCTACACCTTC. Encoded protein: CASSFGTGPYGYTF.

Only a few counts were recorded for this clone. CDR3 in DNA: TGTGCCAGCAGCTTAATACAGACCTATGGCTACACCTTC. This gives the protein CASSLIQTYGYTF. The chain joins TRBV7-9 to TRBJ1-2, with D hard to call. Trimming pared 2 bases from V and 4 bases from J, leaving 8 bases between. This CDR3 comprises 13 residues. The germline gives CDR1 SEHNR, CDR2 FQNEAQ (reference sequence).

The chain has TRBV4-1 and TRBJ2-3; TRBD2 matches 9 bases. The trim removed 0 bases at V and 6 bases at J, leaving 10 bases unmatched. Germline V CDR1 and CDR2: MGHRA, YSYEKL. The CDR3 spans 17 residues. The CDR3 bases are TGCGCCAGCAGCCAAGATCGGGCTAGCGGGGTCGTGGATACGCAGTATTTT. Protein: CASSQDRASGVVDTQYF.

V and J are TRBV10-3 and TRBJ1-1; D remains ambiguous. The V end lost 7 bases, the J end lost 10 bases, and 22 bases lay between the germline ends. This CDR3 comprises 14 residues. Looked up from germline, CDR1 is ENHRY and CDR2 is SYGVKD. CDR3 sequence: CAIKSADSLIPAFF. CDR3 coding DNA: TGTGCCATCAAAAGCGCAGACTCCTTAATTCCAGCTTTCTTT.

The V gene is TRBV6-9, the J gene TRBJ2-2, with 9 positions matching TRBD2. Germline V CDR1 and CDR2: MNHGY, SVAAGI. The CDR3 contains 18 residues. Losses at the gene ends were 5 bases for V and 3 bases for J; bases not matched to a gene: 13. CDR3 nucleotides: TGTGCCAGCAGTATGGCTGGGGCTAGCGGGATCCACACCGGGGAGCTGTTTTTT. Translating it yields CASSMAGASGIHTGELFF.

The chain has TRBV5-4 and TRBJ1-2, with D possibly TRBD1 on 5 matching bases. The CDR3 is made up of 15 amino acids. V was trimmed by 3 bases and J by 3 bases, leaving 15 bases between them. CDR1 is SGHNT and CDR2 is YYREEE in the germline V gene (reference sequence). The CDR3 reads CASSSGPRSDYGYTF. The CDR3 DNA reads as TGTGCCAGCAGCTCAGGGCCCCGGTCGGACTATGGCTACACCTTC. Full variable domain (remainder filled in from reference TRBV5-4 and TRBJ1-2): ETGVTQSPTHLIKTRGQQVTLRCSSQSGHNTVSWYQQALGQGPQFIFQYYREEENGRGNFPPRFSGLQFPNYSSELNVNALELDDSALYLCASSSGPRSDYGYTFGSGTRLTVV.

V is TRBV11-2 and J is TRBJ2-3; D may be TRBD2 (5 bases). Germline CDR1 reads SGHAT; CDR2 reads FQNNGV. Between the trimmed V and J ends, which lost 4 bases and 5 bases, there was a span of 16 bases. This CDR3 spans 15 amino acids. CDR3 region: CASSSIPGVKDTQYF. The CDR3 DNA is TGTGCCAGCAGCTCCATACCCGGGGTCAAAGATACGCAGTATTTT.

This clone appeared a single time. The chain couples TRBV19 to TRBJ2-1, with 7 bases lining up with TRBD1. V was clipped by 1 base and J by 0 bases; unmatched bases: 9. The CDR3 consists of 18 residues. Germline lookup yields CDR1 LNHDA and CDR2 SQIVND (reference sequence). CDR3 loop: CASSIAPTGDSSYNEQFF. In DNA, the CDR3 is TGTGCCAGTAGTATAGCCCCTACAGGGGACAGCTCCTACAATGAGCAGTTCTTC.

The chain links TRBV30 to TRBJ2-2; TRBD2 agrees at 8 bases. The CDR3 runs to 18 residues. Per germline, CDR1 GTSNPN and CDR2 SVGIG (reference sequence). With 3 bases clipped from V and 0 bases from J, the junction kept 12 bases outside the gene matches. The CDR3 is CAWSAGGYSFPNTGELFF. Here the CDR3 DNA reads TGTGCCTGGAGCGCGGGGGGTTACAGTTTTCCGAACACCGGGGAGCTGTTTTTT.

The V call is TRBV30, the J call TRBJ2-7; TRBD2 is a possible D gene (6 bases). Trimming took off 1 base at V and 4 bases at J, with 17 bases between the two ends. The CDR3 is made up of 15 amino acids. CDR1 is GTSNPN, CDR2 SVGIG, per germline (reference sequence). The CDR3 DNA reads TGTGCCTGGAGTGGCCCGGGACTTTACGAGTACGAGCAGTACTTC. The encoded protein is CAWSGPGLYEYEQYF.

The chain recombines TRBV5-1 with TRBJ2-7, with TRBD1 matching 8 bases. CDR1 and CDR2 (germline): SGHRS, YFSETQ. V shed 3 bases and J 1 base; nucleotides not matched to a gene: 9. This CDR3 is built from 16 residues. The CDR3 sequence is CASSSLGGQVSYEQYF. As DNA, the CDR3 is TGCGCCAGCAGCTCCCTTGGGGGACAGGTGTCCTACGAGCAGTACTTC.

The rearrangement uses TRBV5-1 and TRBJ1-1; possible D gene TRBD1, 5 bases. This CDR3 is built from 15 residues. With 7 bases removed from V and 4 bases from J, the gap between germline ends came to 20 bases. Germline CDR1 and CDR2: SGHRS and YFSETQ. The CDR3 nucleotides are TGCGCCAGCTTCTCATCCCCCGGCAGGGCCACTGAAGCTTTCTTT. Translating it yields CASFSSPGRATEAFF.

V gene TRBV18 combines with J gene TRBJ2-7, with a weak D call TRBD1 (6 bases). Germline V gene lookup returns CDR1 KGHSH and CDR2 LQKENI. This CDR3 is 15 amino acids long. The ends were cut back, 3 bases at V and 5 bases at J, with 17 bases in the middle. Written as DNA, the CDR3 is TGTGCCAGCTCACCCAAACACACAGGGATCCACGAGCAGTACTTC. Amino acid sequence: CASSPKHTGIHEQYF.

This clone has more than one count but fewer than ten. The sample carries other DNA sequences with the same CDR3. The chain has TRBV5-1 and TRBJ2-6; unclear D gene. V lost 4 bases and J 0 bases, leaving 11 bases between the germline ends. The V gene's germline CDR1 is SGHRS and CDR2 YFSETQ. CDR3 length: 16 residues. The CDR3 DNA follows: TGCGCCAGCAGCCCCCGCCTGAGCTCTGGGGCCAACGTCCTGACTTTC. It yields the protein CASSPRLSSGANVLTF. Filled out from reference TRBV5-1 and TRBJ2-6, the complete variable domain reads KAGVTQTPRYLIKTRGQQVTLSCSPISGHRSVSWYQQTPGQGLQFLFEYFSETQRNKGNFPGRFSGRQFSNSRSEMNVSTLELGDSALYLCASSPRLSSGANVLTFGAGSRLTVL.

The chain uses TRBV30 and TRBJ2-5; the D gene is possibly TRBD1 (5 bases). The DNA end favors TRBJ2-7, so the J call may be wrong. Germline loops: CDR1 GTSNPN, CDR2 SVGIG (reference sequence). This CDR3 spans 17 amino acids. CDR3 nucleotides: TGTGCCTGGATCGGAACCCGTCTCAGGGCGAGGAAGGACGAGCAGTACTTC. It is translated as CAWIGTRLRARKDEQYF.

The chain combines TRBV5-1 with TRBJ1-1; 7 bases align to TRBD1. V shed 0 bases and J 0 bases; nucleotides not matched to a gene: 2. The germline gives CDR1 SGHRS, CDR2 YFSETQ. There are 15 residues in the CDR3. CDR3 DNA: TGCGCCAGCAGCTTGGGACAGGGTATGAACACTGAAGCTTTCTTT. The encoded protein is CASSLGQGMNTEAFF.

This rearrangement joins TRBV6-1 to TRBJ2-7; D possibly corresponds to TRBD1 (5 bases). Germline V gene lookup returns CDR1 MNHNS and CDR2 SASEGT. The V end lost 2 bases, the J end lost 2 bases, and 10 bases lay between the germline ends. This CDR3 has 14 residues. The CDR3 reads CASSELDSTYEQYF. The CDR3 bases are TGTGCCAGCAGTGAACTTGACAGCACCTACGAGCAGTACTTC.